The source of this T cell receptor (beta chain) is a study of control samples from healthy donors and cancer patients. The germline gives CDR1 KGHDR, CDR2 SFDVKD. The CDR3 has 14 residues. V was pared by 1 base and J by 4 bases, with 9 bases between. Using immunoSEQ multiplex PCR, the repertoire was profiled, and TCRdb retains in-frame clones only, with some absent. The sample holds more than 60,000 clones, about 89% seen once. The chain has TRBV24-1 and TRBJ2-5; D is uncertain. The clonotype was recovered from a woman between 50 and 59 years old with colorectal cancer. Sequenced input: PBMCs. This CDR3 is CATSDFDMGETQYF. In DNA form, the CDR3 reads TGTGCCACCAGTGATTTCGACATGGGAGAGACCCAGTACTTC.